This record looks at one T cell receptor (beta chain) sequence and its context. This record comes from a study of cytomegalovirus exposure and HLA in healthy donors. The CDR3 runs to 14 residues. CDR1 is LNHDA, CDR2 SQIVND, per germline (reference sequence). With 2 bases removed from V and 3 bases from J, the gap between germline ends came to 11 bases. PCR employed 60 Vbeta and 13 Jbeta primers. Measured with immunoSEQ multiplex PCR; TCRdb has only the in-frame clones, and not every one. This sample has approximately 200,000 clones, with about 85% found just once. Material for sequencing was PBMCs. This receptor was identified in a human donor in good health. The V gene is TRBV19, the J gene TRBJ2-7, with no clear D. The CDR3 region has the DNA TGTGCCAGTAGTATAATGGGTAGAGGCTACGAGCAGTACTTC. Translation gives CASSIMGRGYEQYF.